This TCR beta chain was recorded in a study of technical replicates of blood from a handful of donors (dated by TCRdb to the late 2010s). Libraries came from the immunoSEQ multiplex PCR assay. TCRdb stores this immuneACCESS table with in-frame sequences only. Part of the clones is absent; in the studies checked, under half of the shortfall reflects unresolved V genes, and no reason is known for the rest. Across this sample there are roughly 62,000 clones, with 89% seen only once. The biggest ten clones account for around 4.8% of the sample. Comment on this clone: This clone's antigen is unknown. Per-nucleotide qualities are absent, and no much larger clonotype sits a single base away.

V trim: 0 bases; J trim: 6 bases; unmatched bases: 6. CDR1 and CDR2 are drawn from the germline V gene: SGHTS, YDEGEE. The CDR3 numbers 15 residues from cysteine through phenylalanine. Just the 45-base CDR3 DNA is kept, in frame starting at base 1. The clonotype was recovered from a human donor in good health. Some clones in this sample may be carry-over from other donors' samples. The sample taken for sequencing was PBMCs. The sequence links TRBV5-8 to TRBJ1-5; 7 central nucleotides agree with TRBD1. The DNA sequence is given as TGTGCCAGCAGCTTGGGACAGGGTTGGGCTCAGCCCCAGCATTTT. This yields the protein CASSLGQGWAQPQHF.